This T cell receptor beta chain derives from a study of identical twins. Remarks on this clonotype: Its antigen remains unknown. The junction departs from germline at one end; a sequencing error may be responsible.

Study-wide results and caveats: Abundant beta clonotypes from cord blood had fewer insertions, unlike memory repertoires, which showed none. Partly confounded zero-insertion analyses could result from invariant MAIT and iNKT cells.

Each CDR3 protein is one row after TCRdb ran MiXCR on the 5' RACE reads. This repertoire shows roughly 350,000 distinct CDR3 sequences, more than 9% found once; its top ten account for 7.2%. The CDR3 sequence is 15 residues long. Looked up from germline, CDR1 is SEHNR and CDR2 is FQNEAQ (reference sequence). This sample was also put to use in a study of yellow fever vaccine responses in identical twins.

The sequencing sample was made of CD8+ T cells sorted from blood. The TCR was taken from a young woman in good health. The J gene is TRBJ2-1, the V gene TRBV7-9; 8 nucleotides match TRBD2. CDR3: CASSPPTSEYIEQFF. The CDR3 DNA reads TGTGCCAGCAGCCCACCGACTAGCGAGTACATTGAGCAGTTCTTC.